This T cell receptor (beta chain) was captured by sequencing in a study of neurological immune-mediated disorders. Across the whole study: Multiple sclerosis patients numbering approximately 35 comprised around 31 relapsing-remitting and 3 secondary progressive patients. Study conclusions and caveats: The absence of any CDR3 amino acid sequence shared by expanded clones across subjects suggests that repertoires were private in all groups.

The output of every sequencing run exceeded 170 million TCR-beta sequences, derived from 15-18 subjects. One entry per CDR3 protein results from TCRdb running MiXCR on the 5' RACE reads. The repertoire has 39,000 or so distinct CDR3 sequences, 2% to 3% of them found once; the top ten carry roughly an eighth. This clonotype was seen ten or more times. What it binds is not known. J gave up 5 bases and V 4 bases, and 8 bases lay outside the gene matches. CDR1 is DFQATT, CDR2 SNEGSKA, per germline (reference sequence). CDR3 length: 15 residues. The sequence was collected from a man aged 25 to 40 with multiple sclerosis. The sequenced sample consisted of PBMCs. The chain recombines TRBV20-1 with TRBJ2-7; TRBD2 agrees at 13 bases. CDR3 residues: CSAMIGTSGVNEQYF. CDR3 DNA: TGCAGTGCTATGATTGGGACTAGCGGGGTCAACGAGCAGTACTTC.